Presented here are 21 T cell receptor beta chains from one specimen sequenced in a study of blood T cell repertoires in COVID-19. Only in-frame clones appear in the TCRdb table, and some are missing; sequencing was by immunoSEQ multiplex PCR. Altogether roughly 230,000 clones are present, 85% being singletons, with the ten largest covering 6.6%. The sequenced material came from PBMCs or T cells enriched from blood (not recorded which). These receptors all come from a woman aged 45-65 years who had been exposed to COVID-19.

The chain joins TRBV7-2 to TRBJ2-7; 8 bases are a match to TRBD2. J lost 4 bases, V lost 5 bases, and 7 bases had no gene match. CDR3 length equals 14 residues. Germline assignment: CDR1 SGHTA and CDR2 FQGNSA. CDR3 protein: CASSPRGGAYEQYF. DNA for the CDR3: TGTGCCAGCAGCCCTCGGGGGGGCGCGTACGAGCAGTACTTC.

This chain links TRBV2 with TRBJ2-3, with 11 positions matching TRBD2. This CDR3 region has 16 residues. Germline CDR1 SNHLY, CDR2 FYNNEI. The ends lost 3 bases at V and 2 bases at J; junction bases unmatched: 4. CDR3 residues: CASSEASGGFTDTQYF. The DNA for the CDR3 is TGTGCCAGCAGTGAGGCTAGCGGGGGGTTCACAGATACGCAGTATTTT.

The chain carries TRBV11-1 and TRBJ1-2; weak D call: TRBD1 (5 bases). With 4 bases removed from V and 5 bases from J, the gap between germline ends came to 14 bases. The CDR3 extends over 14 amino acids. Germline CDR1 is SGHAT and CDR2 is FQDESV (reference sequence). In DNA, the CDR3 is TGTGCCAGCAGCTCCGCAGGGTACGGGTATGGCTACACCTTC. Its translation is CASSSAGYGYGYTF.

A few counts support this clone. The chain has TRBV18 and TRBJ1-1, with D tentatively TRBD1 (6 bases). V lost 3 bases and J lost 6, with 14 bases in between. CDR1 is KGHSH and CDR2 is LQKENI in the germline V gene. There are 14 residues in the CDR3. CDR3 region: CASSPTGTRSEAFF. CDR3 nucleotide sequence: TGTGCCAGCTCACCCACCGGGACAAGGTCTGAAGCTTTCTTT.

This clone is a singleton in its sample. The chain joins TRBV11-2 to TRBJ2-5; 10 nucleotides match TRBD2. The CDR3 consists of 13 residues. Germline CDR1 SGHAT, CDR2 FQNNGV. Germline trimming cut 6 bases from V and 4 bases from J; bases unmatched to any gene: 2. CDR3 nucleotide sequence: TGTGCCAGCAGGCTAGCGGGGGTAGAGACCCAGTACTTC. Its protein product is CASRLAGVETQYF.

This sequence joins TRBV7-9 and TRBJ1-3; D perhaps matches TRBD1 (5 bases). CDR1 is SEHNR and CDR2 is FQNEAQ in the germline V gene (reference sequence). The CDR3 has 15 amino acids. The V gene lost 1 base and the J gene lost 3 bases, with 10 bases spanning the gap. For the CDR3, the DNA is TGTGCCAGCAGCTTAGGGGGGACTGTTGGAAACACCATATATTTT. Translated, it gives CASSLGGTVGNTIYF.

V and J are TRBV2 and TRBJ1-1; D not certain. The CDR3 covers 11 residues. Germline loops: CDR1 SNHLY, CDR2 FYNNEI. The V end lost 5 bases, the J end lost 5 bases, and 6 bases lay between the germline ends. The DNA for the CDR3 is TGTGCCAGCAGTCTCTATACTGAAGCTTTCTTT. It yields the protein CASSLYTEAFF.

The J gene is TRBJ1-3, the V gene TRBV11-2; 9 nucleotides agree with TRBD1. The J segment lost 9 bases and the V segment lost 6 bases, leaving 0 bases of the junction unmatched. CDR3 size: 11 residues. CDR1 and CDR2 (germline): SGHAT, FQNNGV. The CDR3 loop reads CASRTGGTIYF. The CDR3 DNA follows: TGTGCCAGCAGGACAGGGGGCACCATATATTTT.

The chain links TRBV9 to TRBJ1-1; maybe TRBD1 (5 bases). This CDR3 is built from 14 residues. The V gene lost 3 bases and the J gene lost 0 bases, with 9 bases spanning the gap. CDR1 is SGDLS, CDR2 YYNGEE, per germline. The CDR3 is CASSETAMNTEAFF. CDR3 DNA: TGTGCCAGCAGCGAGACAGCGATGAACACTGAAGCTTTCTTT.

The CDR3, as DNA: TGTGCCAGCACGGTAGCGGGGTCGACCGGGGAGCTGTTTTTT. Amino acids: CASTVAGSTGELFF. The V call is TRBV5-6, the J call TRBJ2-2; 8 bases line up with TRBD2. Germline loops: CDR1 SGHDT, CDR2 YYEEEE. The CDR3 runs 14 residues. The trim removed 6 bases at V and 5 bases at J, leaving 6 bases unmatched.

The chain uses TRBV6-5 and TRBJ1-1, with D possibly matching TRBD1 (5 bases). The germline gives CDR1 MNHEY, CDR2 SVGAGI. The CDR3 loop spans 14 amino acids. V was cut by 6 bases and J by 5 bases, with 16 bases left in between. The CDR3 is CASRWNWGGTEAFF. The CDR3 DNA reads TGTGCCAGCAGATGGAACTGGGGGGGGACTGAAGCTTTCTTT.

The rearrangement links TRBV28 to TRBJ2-5; the D gene is possibly TRBD1 (6 bases). V shed 5 bases and J shed 4 bases, with 14 bases lying between them. The CDR3 has 14 amino acids. CDR1 MDHEN and CDR2 SYDVKM come from the germline V gene. CDR3 amino acids: CASSRNRDGETQYF. Written as DNA, the CDR3 is TGTGCCAGCAGTCGCAACAGGGATGGAGAGACCCAGTACTTC.

The chain has TRBV7-9 and TRBJ1-2; D uncertain. CDR1 is SEHNR and CDR2 is FQNEAQ in the germline V gene (reference sequence). The V gene lost 2 bases and the J gene lost 2 bases, with 9 bases spanning the gap. CDR3 length equals 14 residues. The CDR3 here is CASSLSSGNYGYTF. CDR3 DNA sequence: TGTGCCAGCAGCTTATCATCCGGGAACTATGGCTACACCTTC.

This clone was found once. This may be a read error, as it is one base from a much larger clone. The chain is built from TRBV5-4 and TRBJ1-2; D is possibly TRBD1 (5 bases). Germline V gene data show CDR1 as SGHNT and CDR2 as YYREEE (reference sequence). V lost 4 bases, J lost 2 bases, and 9 bases lay in between. The CDR3 sequence is 13 residues long. The CDR3 is CASSRRGNYGYTF. The DNA for the CDR3 is TGTGCCAGCAGCCGTCGGGGGAACTATGGCTACACCTTC.

This clone appeared a single time. The CDR3 sequence is CASSRTGNTEAFF. Here the CDR3 DNA reads TGTGCCAGCAGCCGTACAGGGAACACTGAAGCTTTCTTT. The gene calls are TRBV3-1 (or the pseudogene TRBV3-2) and TRBJ1-1, with D maybe TRBD1 (5 bases). Germline CDR1 and CDR2: LGHDT and YNNKEL (reference sequence). This CDR3 comprises 13 residues. V shed 4 bases and J shed 1 base, with 7 bases lying between them.

This clone was found a few times. The chain carries TRBV6-5 and TRBJ1-1; 9 positions match TRBD1. Per germline, CDR1 MNHEY and CDR2 SVGAGI. J was trimmed by 4 bases and V by 8 bases; bases with no gene match: 5. The CDR3 has 13 residues. The CDR3 coding sequence is TGTGCCAGCGGGAGGGACAGGGTCACTGAAGCTTTCTTT. Translated: CASGRDRVTEAFF.

The chain is built from TRBV9 and TRBJ2-1; 8 nucleotides align to TRBD2. The V gene's germline CDR1 is SGDLS and CDR2 YYNGEE. This CDR3 has 15 residues. V shed 0 bases, J shed 1 base, and the junction held 0 bases outside the gene matches. This CDR3 is CASSVAGGSYNEQFF. The CDR3 bases are TGTGCCAGCAGCGTAGCGGGGGGGTCCTACAATGAGCAGTTCTTC. The full variable domain, completed using reference TRBV9 and TRBJ2-1, is DSGVTQTPKHLITATGQRVTLRCSPRSGDLSVYWYQQSLDQGLQFLIQYYNGEERAKGNILERFSAQQFPDLHSELNLSSLELGDSALYFCASSVAGGSYNEQFFGPGTRLTVL.

The count of this clone is one. The V call is TRBV7-8, the J call TRBJ1-1; 9 bases are a match to TRBD1. With 0 bases clipped from V and 1 base from J, the junction kept 6 bases outside the gene matches. The CDR3 is 17 amino acids. Germline V gene lookup returns CDR1 SGHVS and CDR2 FQNEAQ. The CDR3 reads CASSLALGTGTNTEAFF. For the CDR3, the DNA is TGTGCCAGCAGCTTAGCGTTGGGGACAGGGACGAACACTGAAGCTTTCTTT.

The chain combines TRBV19 with TRBJ1-1; no clear D. Per the germline V gene, CDR1 is LNHDA and CDR2 is SQIVND (reference sequence). CDR3 length equals 13 residues. Between the trimmed V and J ends, which lost 0 bases and 7 bases, there was a span of 9 bases. The DNA for the CDR3 is TGTGCCAGTAGTATAGATCTGCCAGTTGAAGCTTTCTTT. It encodes CASSIDLPVEAFF.

Of note for this clone: In the same sample, other DNA sequences code for this CDR3. This chain links TRBV9 with TRBJ1-1, with D possibly matching TRBD1 (5 bases). The CDR3 covers 13 residues. Germline V lookup: CDR1 SGDLS, CDR2 YYNGEE. Between the trimmed V and J ends, which lost 2 bases and 5 bases, there was a span of 10 bases. The CDR3 DNA is TGTGCCAGCAGCGTGGGGGGACGGACTGAAGCTTTCTTT. Its protein is CASSVGGRTEAFF.

CDR3 nucleotide sequence: TGTGCCAGCAGGACAGGGGTAGCCTATGGCTACACCTTC. Residues: CASRTGVAYGYTF. J is TRBJ1-2 and V is TRBV2, with 8 bases fitting TRBD1. Trimming removed 6 bases from V and 4 bases from J; junction bases left unmatched: 4. CDR1 is SNHLY, CDR2 FYNNEI, per germline. The CDR3 totals 13 residues. Together with reference TRBV2 and TRBJ1-2, the CDR3 gives the full variable domain: EPEVTQTPSHQVTQMGQEVILRCVPISNHLYFYWYRQILGQKVEFLVSFYNNEISEKSEIFDDQFSVERPDGSNFTLKIRSTKLEDSAMYFCASRTGVAYGYTFGSGTRLTVV.